A selection of T cell receptor beta chains follows, all from one sample in a study of T cells after yellow fever vaccination. TCRdb re-derived calls from the 5' RACE reads in MiXCR, one entry per CDR3 protein. The sample includes 200,000 to 250,000 distinct CDR3 sequences, 6.9% of them seen just once. The source material was CD4+ T cells sorted from PBMCs, sampled 15 days after the yellow fever booster vaccination. The receptors stem from a man in his thirties or forties who received the YFV17D yellow fever vaccine. Both conserved end residues are part of each CDR3. Fields, in order: CDR3 protein, CDR3 DNA, clone size, D gene, V gene, J gene. A D gene is named only where the DNA matches it firmly. Not all rows give a size; the values are once, few, many and, for expanded clones, a class.

CDR3 protein: CSAPRVLGTGELFF
CDR3 DNA: TGCAGTGCTCCTAGGGTCCTTGGGACCGGGGAGCTGTTTTTT
clone size: many
D gene: -
V gene: TRBV20-1
J gene: TRBJ2-2

CDR3 protein: CASSLIPEETQYF
CDR3 DNA: TGTGCCAGCAGCTTAATCCCGGAAGAGACCCAGTACTTC
clone size: few
D gene: -
V gene: TRBV7-3
J gene: TRBJ2-5

CDR3 protein: CASSASGRALETQYF
CDR3 DNA: TGTGCCAGCAGTGCCAGCGGGAGGGCCTTAGAGACCCAGTACTTC
clone size: -
D gene: TRBD2
V gene: TRBV6-1
J gene: TRBJ2-5

CDR3 protein: CASSSGPDGYTF
CDR3 DNA: TGTGCCAGCAGTTCTGGACCTGATGGCTACACCTTC
clone size: -
D gene: -
V gene: TRBV6-5
J gene: TRBJ1-2

CDR3 protein: CASSLAITSGSYNEQFF
CDR3 DNA: TGTGCCAGCAGTTTAGCGATTACTAGCGGGAGTTACAATGAGCAGTTCTTC
clone size: -
D gene: TRBD2
V gene: TRBV12-3/TRBV12-4
J gene: TRBJ2-1

CDR3 protein: CSARGGQGAYNEQFF
CDR3 DNA: TGCAGTGCTAGGGGGGGACAGGGGGCCTACAATGAGCAGTTCTTC
clone size: many
D gene: TRBD1
V gene: TRBV20-1
J gene: TRBJ2-1

CDR3 protein: CASSTGTGGSGYTF
CDR3 DNA: TGTGCCAGCAGCACCGGGACAGGGGGCTCTGGCTACACCTTC
clone size: -
D gene: TRBD1
V gene: TRBV5-4
J gene: TRBJ1-2

CDR3 protein: CASSLAQRTKSYEQYF
CDR3 DNA: TGTGCCAGCAGCTTAGCGCAGAGGACGAAGTCTTACGAGCAGTACTTC
clone size: -
D gene: -
V gene: TRBV7-9
J gene: TRBJ2-7

CDR3 protein: CASRTLGQSTDTQYF
CDR3 DNA: TGCGCCAGCAGAACACTAGGTCAGAGTACAGATACGCAGTATTTT
clone size: -
D gene: -
V gene: TRBV5-1
J gene: TRBJ2-3

CDR3 protein: CASSLIWGQETQYF
CDR3 DNA: TGTGCCAGCAGCTTAATCTGGGGCCAAGAGACCCAGTACTTC
clone size: few
D gene: -
V gene: TRBV7-2
J gene: TRBJ2-5

CDR3 protein: CASRPGDYTGELFF
CDR3 DNA: TGCGCCAGCAGACCCGGGGACTACACCGGGGAGCTGTTTTTT
clone size: many
D gene: -
V gene: TRBV5-1
J gene: TRBJ2-2

CDR3 protein: CASSSGATGDYEQYF
CDR3 DNA: TGTGCCAGCAGCTCGGGCGCAACAGGGGACTACGAGCAGTACTTC
clone size: few
D gene: TRBD1
V gene: TRBV5-4
J gene: TRBJ2-7

CDR3 protein: CSASSPSGSVSTQYF
CDR3 DNA: TGCAGTGCTAGCAGTCCTAGCGGGAGTGTCTCTACGCAGTATTTT
clone size: few
D gene: TRBD2
V gene: TRBV20-1
J gene: TRBJ2-3

CDR3 protein: CASSIQDPRWGNEQFF
CDR3 DNA: TGTGCCAGCTCAATACAGGACCCGCGATGGGGTAATGAGCAGTTCTTC
clone size: many
D gene: -
V gene: TRBV18
J gene: TRBJ2-1

CDR3 protein: CASSLDRAGASEQYF
CDR3 DNA: TGTGCCAGCAGCTTAGACCGAGCGGGAGCTTCTGAGCAGTACTTC
clone size: many
D gene: TRBD2
V gene: TRBV7-2
J gene: TRBJ2-7

CDR3 protein: CSAEGPFNEKLFF
CDR3 DNA: TGCAGTGCTGAAGGACCATTTAATGAAAAACTGTTTTTT
clone size: -
D gene: -
V gene: TRBV20-1
J gene: TRBJ1-4

CDR3 protein: CASSYSASAGFTYEQYF
CDR3 DNA: TGTGCCAGCAGTTACTCGGCTAGTGCGGGATTCACCTACGAGCAGTACTTC
clone size: many
D gene: -
V gene: TRBV6-2/TRBV6-3
J gene: TRBJ2-7

CDR3 protein: CASTPTGGWSGANVLTF
CDR3 DNA: TGTGCCAGCACCCCGACAGGGGGTTGGTCTGGGGCCAACGTCCTGACTTTC
clone size: few
D gene: TRBD1
V gene: TRBV12-3/TRBV12-4
J gene: TRBJ2-6

CDR3 protein: CASSLAGESDTQYF
CDR3 DNA: TGTGCCAGCAGCTTAGCGGGAGAGTCTGATACGCAGTATTTT
clone size: many
D gene: TRBD2
V gene: TRBV3-1
J gene: TRBJ2-3

CDR3 protein: CASSQYRGAEAFF
CDR3 DNA: TGTGCCAGCAGCCAATACAGAGGGGCTGAAGCTTTCTTT
clone size: many
D gene: -
V gene: TRBV14
J gene: TRBJ1-1

CDR3 protein: CASRRDEKLFF
CDR3 DNA: TGTGCCAGTAGGAGGGATGAAAAACTGTTTTTT
clone size: few
D gene: -
V gene: TRBV19
J gene: TRBJ1-4

CDR3 protein: CAISEPTGGTTKNIQYF
CDR3 DNA: TGTGCCATCAGTGAACCGACAGGGGGCACCACCAAAAACATTCAGTACTTC
clone size: -
D gene: TRBD1
V gene: TRBV10-3
J gene: TRBJ2-4

CDR3 protein: CASSLGRGNTQYF
CDR3 DNA: TGTGCCAGCAGCTTGGGAAGGGGAAATACGCAGTATTTT
clone size: few
D gene: -
V gene: TRBV7-2
J gene: TRBJ2-3

CDR3 protein: CASSLVGLEEETQYF
CDR3 DNA: TGTGCCAGCAGCTTAGTCGGACTAGAGGAAGAGACCCAGTACTTC
clone size: -
D gene: TRBD2
V gene: TRBV7-9
J gene: TRBJ2-5

CDR3 protein: CATGGQKDTGELFF
CDR3 DNA: TGTGCCACGGGAGGGCAGAAAGACACCGGGGAGCTGTTTTTT
clone size: -
D gene: TRBD2
V gene: TRBV10-3
J gene: TRBJ2-2

CDR3 protein: CASRTSGRAQNTGELFF
CDR3 DNA: TGTGCCAGTAGGACTAGCGGGAGGGCCCAGAACACCGGGGAGCTGTTTTTT
clone size: -
D gene: TRBD2
V gene: TRBV19
J gene: TRBJ2-2

CDR3 protein: CASNMLTDTQYF
CDR3 DNA: TGTGCCAGCAATATGCTCACAGATACGCAGTATTTT
clone size: few
D gene: -
V gene: TRBV28
J gene: TRBJ2-3

CDR3 protein: CASSYDGGAPTGELFF
CDR3 DNA: TGTGCCAGCAGTTACGATGGGGGGGCACCAACCGGGGAGCTGTTTTTT
clone size: many
D gene: -
V gene: TRBV6-2/TRBV6-3
J gene: TRBJ2-2

CDR3 protein: CASSPDRGHIQYF
CDR3 DNA: TGTGCCAGCAGCCCTGACAGGGGGCACATTCAGTACTTC
clone size: few
D gene: TRBD1
V gene: TRBV5-4
J gene: TRBJ2-4

CDR3 protein: CASSVTGFENGELFF
CDR3 DNA: TGCGCCAGCAGCGTGACAGGGTTCGAAAACGGGGAGCTGTTTTTT
clone size: few
D gene: TRBD1
V gene: TRBV5-1
J gene: TRBJ2-2

CDR3 protein: CASSYRDRNNEQFF
CDR3 DNA: TGTGCCAGCAGCTACCGGGACAGAAACAATGAGCAGTTCTTC
clone size: -
D gene: TRBD1
V gene: TRBV5-4
J gene: TRBJ2-1

CDR3 protein: CSVHRASGEQYF
CDR3 DNA: TGCAGCGTCCACCGGGCTAGCGGCGAGCAGTACTTC
clone size: -
D gene: TRBD2
V gene: TRBV29-1
J gene: TRBJ2-7

CDR3 protein: CASSQRSMNTEAFF
CDR3 DNA: TGTGCCAGCAGTCAACGATCGATGAACACTGAAGCTTTCTTT
clone size: many
D gene: -
V gene: TRBV27
J gene: TRBJ1-1

CDR3 protein: CASSTGETQYF
CDR3 DNA: TGTGCCAGCAGCACCGGAGAGACCCAGTACTTC
clone size: many
D gene: -
V gene: TRBV11-2
J gene: TRBJ2-5

CDR3 protein: CAWSTRNEQFF
CDR3 DNA: TGTGCCTGGAGTACTAGGAATGAGCAGTTCTTC
clone size: many
D gene: -
V gene: TRBV30
J gene: TRBJ2-1

CDR3 protein: CASNKPGQGVTGELFF
CDR3 DNA: TGTGCCTCCAACAAGCCGGGACAGGGGGTCACCGGGGAGCTGTTTTTT
clone size: -
D gene: TRBD1
V gene: TRBV30
J gene: TRBJ2-2

CDR3 protein: CASSPRDADTQYF
CDR3 DNA: TGTGCCAGCAGTCCTCGTGATGCAGATACGCAGTATTTT
clone size: many
D gene: -
V gene: TRBV3-1
J gene: TRBJ2-3

CDR3 protein: CSAWDRRYTF
CDR3 DNA: TGCAGTGCATGGGACAGGCGCTACACCTTC
clone size: many
D gene: TRBD1
V gene: TRBV20-1
J gene: TRBJ1-2

CDR3 protein: CASSPAGTLSSYEQYF
CDR3 DNA: TGTGCCAGCTCACCAGCCGGGACACTAAGCTCCTACGAGCAGTACTTC
clone size: few
D gene: -
V gene: TRBV18
J gene: TRBJ2-7

CDR3 protein: CASSTGTSGLGSEQYF
CDR3 DNA: TGTGCCAGCAGCACCGGGACTAGCGGCCTGGGGAGCGAGCAGTACTTC
clone size: few
D gene: TRBD2
V gene: TRBV7-9
J gene: TRBJ2-7

CDR3 protein: CSAPAADSYEQYF
CDR3 DNA: TGCAGTGCCCCCGCGGCCGACTCCTACGAGCAGTACTTC
clone size: few
D gene: -
V gene: TRBV20-1
J gene: TRBJ2-7

CDR3 protein: CSARVRNTDTQYF
CDR3 DNA: TGCAGTGCTAGGGTTAGAAACACAGATACGCAGTATTTT
clone size: few
D gene: -
V gene: TRBV20-1
J gene: TRBJ2-3

CDR3 protein: CASVWTGGYQETQYF
CDR3 DNA: TGTGCCAGCGTGTGGACAGGAGGTTACCAAGAGACCCAGTACTTC
clone size: many
D gene: TRBD1
V gene: TRBV5-5
J gene: TRBJ2-5

CDR3 protein: CASTLGSYEQYF
CDR3 DNA: TGTGCCAGCACTTTAGGGTCTTACGAGCAGTACTTC
clone size: many
D gene: -
V gene: TRBV12-3/TRBV12-4
J gene: TRBJ2-7

CDR3 protein: CSVEGIGKTKTQYF
CDR3 DNA: TGCAGCGTTGAAGGAATAGGGAAAACGAAGACCCAGTACTTC
clone size: many
D gene: -
V gene: TRBV29-1
J gene: TRBJ2-5

CDR3 protein: CASSRGMNTEAFF
CDR3 DNA: TGTGCCAGCAGCCGGGGTATGAACACTGAAGCTTTCTTT
clone size: many
D gene: -
V gene: TRBV7-2
J gene: TRBJ1-1

CDR3 protein: CASTGRGAGVHEQYF
CDR3 DNA: TGTGCCAGCACCGGCCGTGGGGCGGGAGTCCACGAGCAGTACTTC
clone size: few
D gene: TRBD2
V gene: TRBV7-2
J gene: TRBJ2-7

CDR3 protein: CASSLELTTRNEQFF
CDR3 DNA: TGTGCCAGCAGTTTAGAGCTAACGACCCGCAATGAGCAGTTCTTC
clone size: -
D gene: -
V gene: TRBV12-3/TRBV12-4
J gene: TRBJ2-1

CDR3 protein: CASSLEAPGADEQFF
CDR3 DNA: TGCGCCAGCAGCTTGGAGGCCCCAGGAGCGGATGAGCAGTTCTTC
clone size: many
D gene: -
V gene: TRBV5-1
J gene: TRBJ2-1

CDR3 protein: CASSFEGSHDEQFF
CDR3 DNA: TGTGCCAGCAGCTTTGAGGGCTCACACGATGAGCAGTTCTTC
clone size: -
D gene: -
V gene: TRBV7-9
J gene: TRBJ2-1

CDR3 protein: CASSGGGYTGELFF
CDR3 DNA: TGTGCCAGCAGCGGAGGGGGGTACACCGGGGAGCTGTTTTTT
clone size: -
D gene: -
V gene: TRBV7-6
J gene: TRBJ2-2

CDR3 protein: CASSINPGQNNEQFF
CDR3 DNA: TGTGCCAGCAGCATAAATCCGGGACAGAACAATGAGCAGTTCTTC
clone size: -
D gene: TRBD1
V gene: TRBV5-4
J gene: TRBJ2-1

CDR3 protein: CASSPTPTGQETQYF
CDR3 DNA: TGTGCCAGCAGCCCGACTCCGACAGGGCAAGAGACCCAGTACTTC
clone size: many
D gene: TRBD1
V gene: TRBV7-9
J gene: TRBJ2-5

CDR3 protein: CASSHGARELQTQYF
CDR3 DNA: TGTGCCAGCAGTCACGGGGCTAGAGAGTTACAGACCCAGTACTTC
clone size: many
D gene: -
V gene: TRBV3-1
J gene: TRBJ2-5

CDR3 protein: CASSSDRINYEQYF
CDR3 DNA: TGTGCCAGCAGCTCGGACAGGATCAACTACGAGCAGTACTTC
clone size: -
D gene: TRBD1
V gene: TRBV7-8
J gene: TRBJ2-7

CDR3 protein: CSARDFDGGSGGEQYF
CDR3 DNA: TGCAGTGCTAGAGATTTCGATGGCGGGAGCGGTGGTGAGCAGTACTTC
clone size: few
D gene: TRBD2
V gene: TRBV20-1
J gene: TRBJ2-7

CDR3 protein: CASSSGSTNTGELFF
CDR3 DNA: TGCGCCAGCAGCTCGGGAAGTACTAACACCGGGGAGCTGTTTTTT
clone size: -
D gene: -
V gene: TRBV5-1
J gene: TRBJ2-2

CDR3 protein: CASRRGETEAFF
CDR3 DNA: TGTGCCAGCAGAAGAGGGGAGACTGAAGCTTTCTTT
clone size: -
D gene: -
V gene: TRBV7-8
J gene: TRBJ1-1

CDR3 protein: CAISGPPGDTTDTQYF
CDR3 DNA: TGTGCCATCAGCGGGCCCCCCGGGGATACCACAGATACGCAGTATTTT
clone size: few
D gene: -
V gene: TRBV10-3
J gene: TRBJ2-3